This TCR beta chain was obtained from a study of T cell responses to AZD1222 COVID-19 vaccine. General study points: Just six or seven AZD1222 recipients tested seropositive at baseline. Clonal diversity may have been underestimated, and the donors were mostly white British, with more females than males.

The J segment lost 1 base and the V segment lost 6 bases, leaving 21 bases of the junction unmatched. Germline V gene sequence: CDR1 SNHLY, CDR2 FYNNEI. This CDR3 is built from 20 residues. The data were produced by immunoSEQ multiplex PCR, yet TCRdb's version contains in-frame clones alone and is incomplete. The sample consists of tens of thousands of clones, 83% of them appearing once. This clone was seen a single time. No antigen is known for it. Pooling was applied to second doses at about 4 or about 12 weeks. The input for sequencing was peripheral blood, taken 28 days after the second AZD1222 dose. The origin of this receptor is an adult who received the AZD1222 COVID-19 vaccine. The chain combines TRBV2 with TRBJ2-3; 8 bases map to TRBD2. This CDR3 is CASSLPGVAGPKRGTDTQYF. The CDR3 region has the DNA TGTGCCAGCAGCCTCCCCGGGGTAGCGGGACCTAAAAGGGGCACAGATACGCAGTATTTT.